Detailed here is one TCR beta chain. The record originates from a study of shared clonotypes between healthy human individuals. In the naive CD8 group, cells lacked CD45RO and were positively selected for CCR7, so terminally differentiated effector memory CD45RA+ cells were left out. In germline, CDR1 is SGHDT, CDR2 YYEEEE. V was cut by 3 bases and J by 2 bases, with 12 bases left in between. The CDR3 loop spans 15 amino acids. This table comes from immunoSEQ multiplex PCR, and its TCRdb copy is limited to in-frame clones, with some not included. Of a few million clones in the sample, about 93% were seen once.

Sequencing used naive CD8+ T cells from PBMCs. The chain employs TRBV5-6 and TRBJ1-5; weak D call: TRBD1 (5 bases). This receptor was identified in a man aged 18 to 29 in good health. Some clones in this sample may be carry-over from other donors' samples. The CDR3 reads CASSSGAQGNQPQHF. The CDR3, as DNA: TGTGCCAGCAGCTCCGGGGCTCAGGGCAATCAGCCCCAGCATTTT.